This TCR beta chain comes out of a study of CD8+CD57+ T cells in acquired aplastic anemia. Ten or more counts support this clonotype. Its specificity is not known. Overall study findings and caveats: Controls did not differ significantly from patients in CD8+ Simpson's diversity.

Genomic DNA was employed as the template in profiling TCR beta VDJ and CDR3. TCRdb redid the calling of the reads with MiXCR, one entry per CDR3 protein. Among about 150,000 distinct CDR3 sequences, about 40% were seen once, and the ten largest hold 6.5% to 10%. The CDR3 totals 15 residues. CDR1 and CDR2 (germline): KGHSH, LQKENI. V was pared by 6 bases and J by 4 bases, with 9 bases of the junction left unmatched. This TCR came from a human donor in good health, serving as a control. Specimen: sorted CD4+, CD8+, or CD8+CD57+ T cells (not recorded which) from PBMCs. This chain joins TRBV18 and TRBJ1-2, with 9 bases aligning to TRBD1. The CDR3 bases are TGTGCCAGCTCGCAAACAGGGGGCAGGCCCTATGGCTACACCTTC. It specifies CASSQTGGRPYGYTF.